This T cell receptor beta chain was sequenced in a study of cytomegalovirus exposure and HLA in healthy donors. Notes on this clone: No DNA is shown, since the ends of the CDR3 on it are uncertain; the CDR3 is the one TCRdb lists.

It was with 60 Vbeta and 13 Jbeta primers that the PCR ran. Data came from immunoSEQ multiplex PCR; TCRdb stores just in-frame clones and leaves some out. The sample carries about 110,000 clones, approximately 58% recorded once. From its first to its last residue, the CDR3 has 17 amino acids. The TCR was taken from a woman aged 25 to 39 in good health and CMV-seronegative. The gene calls are TRBV21-1 and TRBJ2-1; the table's D call, TRBD1, has no DNA check behind it. TRBV21-1 is listed as a pseudogene. The sequenced sample was PBMCs. CDR3 residues: CASRGRVGQGTYNEQFF.